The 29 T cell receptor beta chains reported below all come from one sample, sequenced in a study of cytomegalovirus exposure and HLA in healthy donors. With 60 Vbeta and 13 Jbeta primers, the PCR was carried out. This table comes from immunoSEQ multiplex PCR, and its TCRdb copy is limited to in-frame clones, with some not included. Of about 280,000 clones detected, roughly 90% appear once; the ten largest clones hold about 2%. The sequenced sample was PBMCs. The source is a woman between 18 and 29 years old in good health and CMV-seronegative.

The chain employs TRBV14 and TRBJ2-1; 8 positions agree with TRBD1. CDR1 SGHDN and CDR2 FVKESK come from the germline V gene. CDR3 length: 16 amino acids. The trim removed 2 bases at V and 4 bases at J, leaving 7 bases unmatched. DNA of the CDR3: TGTGCCAGCAGCCAAACAGGACAGGGCAGGTACAATGAGCAGTTCTTC. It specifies CASSQTGQGRYNEQFF.

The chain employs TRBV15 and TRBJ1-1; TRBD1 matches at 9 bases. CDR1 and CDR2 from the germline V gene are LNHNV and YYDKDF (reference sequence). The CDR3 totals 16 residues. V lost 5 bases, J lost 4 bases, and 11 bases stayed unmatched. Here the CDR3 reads CATSGGTGTSVTEAFF. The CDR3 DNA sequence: TGTGCCACCAGCGGGGGGACAGGGACATCTGTCACTGAAGCTTTCTTT.

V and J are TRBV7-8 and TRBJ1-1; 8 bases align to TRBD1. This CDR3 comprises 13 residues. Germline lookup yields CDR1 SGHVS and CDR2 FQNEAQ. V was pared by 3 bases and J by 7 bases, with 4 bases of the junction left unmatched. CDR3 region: CASSLDRDREAFF. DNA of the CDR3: TGTGCCAGCAGCTTGGACAGGGATCGTGAAGCTTTCTTT.

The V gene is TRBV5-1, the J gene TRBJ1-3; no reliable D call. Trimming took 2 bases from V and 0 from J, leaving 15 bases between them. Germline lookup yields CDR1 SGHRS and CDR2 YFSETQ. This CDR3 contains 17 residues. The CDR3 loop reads CASSFTGSVDSGNTIYF. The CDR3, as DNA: TGCGCCAGCAGCTTCACGGGGTCAGTCGACTCTGGAAACACCATATATTTT.

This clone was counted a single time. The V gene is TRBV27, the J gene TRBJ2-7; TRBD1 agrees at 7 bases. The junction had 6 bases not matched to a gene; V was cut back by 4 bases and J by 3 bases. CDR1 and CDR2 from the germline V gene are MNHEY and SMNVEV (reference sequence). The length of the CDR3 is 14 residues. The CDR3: CASSSRDRGYEQYF. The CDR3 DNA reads TGTGCCAGCAGTTCCCGGGACAGAGGCTACGAGCAGTACTTC.

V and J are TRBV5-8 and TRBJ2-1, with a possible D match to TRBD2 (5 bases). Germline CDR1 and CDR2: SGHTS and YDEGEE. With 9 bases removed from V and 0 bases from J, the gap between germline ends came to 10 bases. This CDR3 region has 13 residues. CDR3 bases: TGTGCCAACCCTGGGAGCTCCTACAATGAGCAGTTCTTC. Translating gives CANPGSSYNEQFF.

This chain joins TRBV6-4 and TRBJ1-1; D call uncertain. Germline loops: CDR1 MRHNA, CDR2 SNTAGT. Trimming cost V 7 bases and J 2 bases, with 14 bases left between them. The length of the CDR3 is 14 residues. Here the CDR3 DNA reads TGTGCCAGCACCCCCCCCAATCTAAACACTGAAGCTTTCTTT. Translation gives CASTPPNLNTEAFF.

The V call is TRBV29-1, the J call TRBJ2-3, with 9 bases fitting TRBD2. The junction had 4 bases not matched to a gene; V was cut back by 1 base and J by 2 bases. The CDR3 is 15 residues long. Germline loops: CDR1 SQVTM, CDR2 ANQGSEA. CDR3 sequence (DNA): TGCAGCGTTGAAGGGGCTAGCGGGGACACAGATACGCAGTATTTT. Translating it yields CSVEGASGDTDTQYF.

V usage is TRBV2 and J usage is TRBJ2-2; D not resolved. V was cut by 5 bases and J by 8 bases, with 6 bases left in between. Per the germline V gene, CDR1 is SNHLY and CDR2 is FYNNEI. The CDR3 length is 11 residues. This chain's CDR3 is CASSIPGELFF. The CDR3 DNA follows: TGTGCCAGCAGTATCCCTGGGGAGCTGTTTTTT.

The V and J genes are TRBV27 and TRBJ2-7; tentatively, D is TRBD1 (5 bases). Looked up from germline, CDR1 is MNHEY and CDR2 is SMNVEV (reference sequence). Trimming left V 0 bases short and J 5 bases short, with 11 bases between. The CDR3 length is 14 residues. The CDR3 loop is CASSLSAGIDEQYF. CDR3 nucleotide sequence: TGTGCCAGCAGTTTATCAGCAGGGATCGACGAGCAGTACTTC.

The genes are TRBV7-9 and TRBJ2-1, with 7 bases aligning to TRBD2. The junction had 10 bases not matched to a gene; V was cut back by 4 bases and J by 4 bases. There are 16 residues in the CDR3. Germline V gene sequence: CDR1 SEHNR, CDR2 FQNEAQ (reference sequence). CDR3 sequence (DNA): TGTGCCAGCAGCTACTTTCTGGGCGGGGGTTACAATGAGCAGTTCTTC. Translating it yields CASSYFLGGGYNEQFF.

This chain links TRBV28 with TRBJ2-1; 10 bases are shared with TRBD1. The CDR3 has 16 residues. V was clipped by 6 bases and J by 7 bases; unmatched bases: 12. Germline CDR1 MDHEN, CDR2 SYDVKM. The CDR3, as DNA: TGTGCCAGCAGCCCCTCGGGGACAGGGGTGAGGAATGAGCAGTTCTTC. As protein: CASSPSGTGVRNEQFF.

The CDR3 protein is CSPMEGTEAFF. The CDR3 nucleotides read TGCAGCCCAATGGAGGGGACTGAAGCTTTCTTT. This sequence joins TRBV29-1 and TRBJ1-1; D possibly corresponds to TRBD1 (5 bases). The CDR3 spans 11 residues. Germline V CDR1 and CDR2: SQVTM, ANQGSEA. The V gene lost 8 bases and the J gene lost 5 bases, with 12 bases spanning the gap.

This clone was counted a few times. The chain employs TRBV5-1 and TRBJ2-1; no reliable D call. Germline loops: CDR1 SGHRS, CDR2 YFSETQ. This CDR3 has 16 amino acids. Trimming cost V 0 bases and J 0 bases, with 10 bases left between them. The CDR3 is CASSLVGRSSYNEQFF. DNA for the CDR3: TGCGCCAGCAGCTTGGTTGGCAGAAGCTCCTACAATGAGCAGTTCTTC.

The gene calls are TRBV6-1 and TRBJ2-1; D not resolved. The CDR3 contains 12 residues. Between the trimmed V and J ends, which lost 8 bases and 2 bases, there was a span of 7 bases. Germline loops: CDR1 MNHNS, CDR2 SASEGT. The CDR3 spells CASPSAYNEQFF. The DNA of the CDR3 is TGTGCCAGCCCCTCGGCCTACAATGAGCAGTTCTTC.

In nucleotides, the CDR3 is TGCGCCAGCAGCTTGGGTCCTCTTGAAAAACTGTTTTTT. This encodes CASSLGPLEKLFF. V gene TRBV5-1 combines with J gene TRBJ1-4, with D uncertain. The germline V gene has CDR1 SGHRS and CDR2 YFSETQ. V was trimmed by 0 bases and J by 7 bases, leaving 7 bases between them. The CDR3 length is 13 residues.

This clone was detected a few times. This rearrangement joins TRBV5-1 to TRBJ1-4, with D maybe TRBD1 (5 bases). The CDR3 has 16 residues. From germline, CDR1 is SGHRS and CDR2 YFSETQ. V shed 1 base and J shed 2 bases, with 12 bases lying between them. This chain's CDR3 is CASSLLGADTNEKLFF. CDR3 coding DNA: TGCGCCAGCAGCTTGTTAGGGGCGGACACTAATGAAAAACTGTTTTTT.

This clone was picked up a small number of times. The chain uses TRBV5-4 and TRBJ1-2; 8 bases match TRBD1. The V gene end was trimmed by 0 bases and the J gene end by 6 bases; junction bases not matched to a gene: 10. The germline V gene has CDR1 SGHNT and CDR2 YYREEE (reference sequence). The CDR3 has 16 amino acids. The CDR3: CASSLALGQGFDGYTF. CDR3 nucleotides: TGTGCCAGCAGCTTGGCCCTAGGACAGGGTTTCGATGGCTACACCTTC.

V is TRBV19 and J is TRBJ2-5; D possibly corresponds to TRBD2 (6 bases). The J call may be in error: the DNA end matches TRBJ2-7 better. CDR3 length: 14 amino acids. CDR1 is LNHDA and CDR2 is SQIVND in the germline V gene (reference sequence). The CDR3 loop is CASSIGGSSYEQYF. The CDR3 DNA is TGTGCCAGTAGTATTGGGGGGTCTTCCTACGAGCAGTACTTC.

The CDR3 protein is CASSLSVGGANEQFF. DNA for the CDR3: TGTGCCAGCAGCTTAAGTGTGGGGGGGGCCAATGAGCAGTTCTTC. This chain connects TRBV7-6 to TRBJ2-1; D might be TRBD2 (7 bases). This CDR3 spans 15 amino acids. CDR1 SGHVS and CDR2 FNYEAQ come from the germline V gene. Trimming left V 2 bases short and J 6 bases short, with 14 bases between.

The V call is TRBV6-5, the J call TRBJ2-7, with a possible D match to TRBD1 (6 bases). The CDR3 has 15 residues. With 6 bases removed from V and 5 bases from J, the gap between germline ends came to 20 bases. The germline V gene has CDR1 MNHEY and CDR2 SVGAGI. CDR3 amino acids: CASRGEFTGPHEQYF. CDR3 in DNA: TGTGCCAGCAGAGGAGAGTTTACAGGGCCCCACGAGCAGTACTTC.

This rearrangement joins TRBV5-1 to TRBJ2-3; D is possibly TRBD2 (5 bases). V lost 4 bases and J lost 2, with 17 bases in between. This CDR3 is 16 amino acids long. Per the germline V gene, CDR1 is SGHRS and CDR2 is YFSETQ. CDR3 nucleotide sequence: TGCGCCAGCAGCACTGGACTGACGTTAAACACAGATACGCAGTATTTT. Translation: CASSTGLTLNTDTQYF.

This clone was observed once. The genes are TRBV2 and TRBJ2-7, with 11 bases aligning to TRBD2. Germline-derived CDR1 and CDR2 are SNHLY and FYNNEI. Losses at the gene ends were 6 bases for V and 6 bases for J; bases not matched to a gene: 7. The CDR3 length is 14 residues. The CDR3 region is CASRIAGGQGEQYF. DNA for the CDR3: TGTGCCAGCAGGATAGCGGGGGGGCAAGGCGAGCAGTACTTC.

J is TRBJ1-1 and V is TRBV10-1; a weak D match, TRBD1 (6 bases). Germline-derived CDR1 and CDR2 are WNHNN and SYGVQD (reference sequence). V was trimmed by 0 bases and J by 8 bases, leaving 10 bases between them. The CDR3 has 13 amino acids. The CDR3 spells CASSESGASEAFF. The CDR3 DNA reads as TGCGCCAGCAGTGAGTCGGGGGCGTCGGAAGCTTTCTTT.

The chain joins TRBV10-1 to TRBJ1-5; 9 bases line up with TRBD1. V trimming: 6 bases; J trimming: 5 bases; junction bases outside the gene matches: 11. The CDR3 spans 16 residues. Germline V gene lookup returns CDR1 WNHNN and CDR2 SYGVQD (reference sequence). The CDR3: CASRGQTGGNDQPQHF. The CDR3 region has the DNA TGCGCCAGCAGAGGGCAGACAGGGGGGAACGATCAGCCCCAGCATTTT.

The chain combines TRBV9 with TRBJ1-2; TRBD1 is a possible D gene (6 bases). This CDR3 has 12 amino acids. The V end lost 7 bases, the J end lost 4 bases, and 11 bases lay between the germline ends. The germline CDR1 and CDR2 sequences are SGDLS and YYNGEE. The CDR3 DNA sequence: TGTGCCAGCGGGGGGGGCGCCTATGGCTACACCTTC. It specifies CASGGGAYGYTF.

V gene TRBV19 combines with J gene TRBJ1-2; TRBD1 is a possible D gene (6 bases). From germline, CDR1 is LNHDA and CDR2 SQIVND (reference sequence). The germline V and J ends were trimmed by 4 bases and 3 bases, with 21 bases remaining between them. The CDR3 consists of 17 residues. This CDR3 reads CASSRGGLGSKDYGYTF. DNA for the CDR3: TGTGCCAGTAGTAGGGGGGGCCTCGGGTCAAAGGACTATGGCTACACCTTC. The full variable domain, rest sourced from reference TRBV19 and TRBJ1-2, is DGGITQSPKYLFRKEGQNVTLSCEQNLNHDAMYWYRQDPGQGLRLIYYSQIVNDFQKGDIAEGYSVSREKKESFPLTVTSAQKNPTAFYLCASSRGGLGSKDYGYTFGSGTRLTVV.

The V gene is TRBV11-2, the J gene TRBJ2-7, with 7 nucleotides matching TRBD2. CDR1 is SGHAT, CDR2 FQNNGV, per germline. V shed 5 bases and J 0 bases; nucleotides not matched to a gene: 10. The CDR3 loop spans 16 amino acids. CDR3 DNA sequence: TGTGCCAGCAGCCCGCCGGGGGGTCGAAGCTCCTACGAGCAGTACTTC. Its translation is CASSPPGGRSSYEQYF.

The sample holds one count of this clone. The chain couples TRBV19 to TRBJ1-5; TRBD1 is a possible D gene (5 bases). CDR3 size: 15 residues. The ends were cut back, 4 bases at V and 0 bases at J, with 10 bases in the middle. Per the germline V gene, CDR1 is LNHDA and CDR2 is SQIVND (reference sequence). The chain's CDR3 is CASSKTQDSNQPQHF. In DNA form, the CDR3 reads TGTGCCAGTAGTAAAACACAGGATAGCAATCAGCCCCAGCATTTT.